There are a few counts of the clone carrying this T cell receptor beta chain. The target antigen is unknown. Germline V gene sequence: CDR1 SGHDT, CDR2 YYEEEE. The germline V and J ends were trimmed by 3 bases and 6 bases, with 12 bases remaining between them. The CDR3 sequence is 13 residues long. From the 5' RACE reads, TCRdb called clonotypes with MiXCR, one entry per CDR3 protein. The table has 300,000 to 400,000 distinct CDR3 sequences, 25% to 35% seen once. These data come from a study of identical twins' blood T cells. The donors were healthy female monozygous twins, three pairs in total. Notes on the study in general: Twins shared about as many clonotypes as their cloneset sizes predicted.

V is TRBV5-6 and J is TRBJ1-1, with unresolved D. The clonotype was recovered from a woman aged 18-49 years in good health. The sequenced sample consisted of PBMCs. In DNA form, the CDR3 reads TGTGCCAGCAGCTCTAATTGGAAGGCTGAAGCTTTCTTT. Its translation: CASSSNWKAEAFF.